This T cell receptor beta chain was retrieved from a study of cytomegalovirus exposure and HLA in healthy donors. PCR used 60 Vbeta primers and 13 Jbeta primers. Some clones are missing from TCRdb's copy, which holds only in-frame ones; the method was immunoSEQ multiplex PCR. Of almost 200,000 clones listed, roughly 85% are singletons. This CDR3 region has 12 residues. The germline V gene has CDR1 WSHSY and CDR2 SAAADI. Between the trimmed V and J ends, which lost 4 bases and 12 bases, there was a span of 16 bases. The receptor's source is a woman in her fifties or sixties in good health and CMV-seronegative. This rearrangement joins TRBV10-2 to TRBJ2-7, with a weak D call TRBD2 (5 bases). Sequenced input: PBMCs. The CDR3 reads CASSGPGLAGYF. For the CDR3, the DNA is TGCGCCAGCAGTGGACCCGGCCTCGCGGGGTACTTC.